The sequence of this T cell receptor (beta chain) was determined in a study of CD8 T cells in ankylosing spondylitis. Whole-study results and caveats: A TCR beta motif of eight or nine highly homologous variants seemed to mark ankylosing spondylitis blood. A CD8+ phenotype characterized the disease-linked clones, which were relatively rare in peripheral blood.

V was cut by 0 bases and J by 4 bases, with 13 bases left in between. The length of the CDR3 is 16 residues. Germline lookup yields CDR1 KGHDR and CDR2 SFDVKD. This clonotype was counted between two and nine times. Its antigen is currently unknown. Quantitative barcoded 5'-RACE was used to prepare TCR beta libraries. TCRdb processed the 5' RACE reads anew with MiXCR; each CDR3 protein has one entry. The profile shows approximately 350,000 distinct CDR3 sequences, more than 20% of them singletons. The clonotype comes from a male donor with ankylosing spondylitis or in good health (not recorded which). This chain joins TRBV24-1 and TRBJ2-3, with D perhaps being TRBD1 or TRBD2 (5 bases each). Input material: blood, either unsorted or a sorted T cell fraction (not recorded which). The CDR3 DNA reads TGTGCCACCAGTGATTTGCGGGACGGCCAACCAGATACGCAGTATTTT. Translated: CATSDLRDGQPDTQYF.